This T cell receptor beta chain was captured by sequencing in a study of blood T cell repertoires in COVID-19. Study context: There were acute and convalescent COVID-19 samples, and they came from the United States, Italy and Spain. Sample material is recorded as cDNA or gDNA derived from T cells, B-cell-depleted T cells, or PBMCs.

Seattle enrolled patients during active infection and tracked them longitudinally. This clone has just one count. In the original analysis: It was from reference gene primer amplification that nucleated cell counts were estimated. Clones were sequenced by immunoSEQ multiplex PCR, and TCRdb holds only the in-frame ones, with some missing. Clone size and the V and J calls come from that table; the DNA yielded D and trimming. In the table there are over 70,000 clones, roughly 88% of which are singletons. What was sequenced was peripheral blood. This receptor was obtained from a man aged 18 to 35 with COVID-19, enrolled during active disease.

Here the CDR3 reads CASSEATSGGPYYEQYF. In DNA form, the CDR3 reads TGTGCCAGCAGTGAAGCGACTAGCGGGGGGCCCTACTACGAGCAGTACTTC. V is TRBV6-1 and J is TRBJ2-7; 13 bases match TRBD2. V shed 0 bases and J 3 bases; nucleotides not matched to a gene: 5. The CDR3 is 17 residues long. The germline V gene encodes CDR1 MNHNS and CDR2 SASEGT.